The entry below describes one TCR beta chain. Which antigen it targets is not known. No quality values exist for individual bases; no much larger clone is one base distant. The data were taken from a study of shared clonotypes between healthy human individuals (dated by TCRdb to 2020 to 2021). As for the study more broadly: The cohort comprised a couple of women and a few men aged 18 to 49 years. For each donor, CD4 naive and CD4 memory were each run on three plates, CD8 naive on two plates, and CD8 memory on one plate. The study deeply sequenced blood TCR repertoires of about five healthy adults to estimate repertoire size and the extent of clonotype sharing between individuals. Libraries were prepared and TCR repertoires were sequenced by different laboratories using diverse techniques, in order to increase sequencing depth and limit assay-specific biases. Leukapheresis yielded between about 0.8 and 9.5 billion PBMCs per donor.

V is pruned by 5 bases and J by 4 bases, leaving 5 bases of the junction without a gene match. Taken from the germline V gene, the CDR1 and CDR2 loops are MDHEN and SYDVKM. From cysteine to phenylalanine, the CDR3 is 16 amino acids long. CDR3 DNA is the only sequence kept; it has 48 bases, read in frame from the first base. Summary of the overall study and its limitations: Clonotypes shared by all four sorted-subset donors showed higher generation probabilities than non-shared clonotypes. Pairwise subsampling led to the expectation that sequencing depth would affect the degree of clonotype sharing among donors. Sharing across a few donors was observed for about 5% of naive CD4, over 3% of naive CD8, about 2.5% of memory CD4, and around 0.44% of memory CD8 clonotypes. The small number of donors limited the genetic and exposure-history diversity represented. Estimated clonotype richness was generally larger for naive than for memory subsets. Rarefaction of sorted-subset datasets indicated incomplete sequencing despite the large sequencing depth. Sampling was restricted to blood, and TCR repertoires in tissues likely differ from the TCR repertoires found in blood.

Using the deep immunoSEQ assay, TCR CDR3 regions were amplified from genomic DNA by multiplex PCR. Genomic DNA extracted from each cell subset was distributed evenly over all wells of several immunoSEQ 96-well plates, and each plate served as one replicate. Each replicate PCR for sorted subsets received around 200 ng genomic DNA, equal to about 29,000 T cell genomes. The purified libraries were quantified using a Qubit 3.0 fluorometer, sized with a Bioanalyzer 2100, and then quantified again using the KAPA Library Quantification kit. Every immunoSEQ 96-well plate was sequenced on a dedicated single-read 150-cycle Illumina NextSeq 550 flow cell. Per the authors' processing: The immunoSEQ output contained only junctional sequences without quality scores, so filtering could not match that applied to full-length reads. To assign V/J genes and CDR3, sequences were annotated using PyIR, a Python wrapper for IgBLAST v1.9, with IMGT germline references. Reads with weak V/J assignments (E-value above 1e-6), missing CDR3, stop codons, out-of-frame junctions, or ambiguous translated residues were removed. V3J clonotypes were defined by identical inferred V gene, J gene, and CDR3 amino acid sequence. The percentage overlap between two repertoires was calculated by dividing the number of shared unique clonotypes by the size of the smaller repertoire. Repertoire richness was assessed with RTK rarefaction, the Chao1 estimator, and Recon v2.1 estimates of unobserved clonotypes. Generation probabilities for all TCRbeta clonotypes obtained by the gDNA method from a few donors were computed using OLGA. Imported from immuneACCESS, the table was reduced by TCRdb to in-frame sequences with V and J called. These copies leave out some clones; in studies compared against another copy, an unresolved V gene accounts for under half, and the cause of the remainder is not known. The V and J calls and clone size are taken from that table; D and trimming were inferred from the DNA. Across this sample there are about 340,000 clones, with more than 60% seen only once. Roughly 10% of the sample is taken by the ten largest.

Donors were healthy HIV-negative adults with no recently reported acute infections or vaccinations. Only Caucasian adults living in Nashville, Tennessee, USA were represented among the donors. Magnetic negative selection was used to enrich CD4+ T cells, after which naive cells were positively selected on CD45RA and the negative fraction became the memory subset. After blood collection by leukapheresis, PBMCs were isolated using Ficoll-Histopaque density gradient centrifugation and then cryopreserved in the vapor phase of liquid nitrogen. Analytical flow cytometry was used to check the purity and quantity of every magnetically sorted T cell population. Each sorted fraction had its genomic DNA isolated and then quantified by UV absorbance on a Nanodrop 2000c.

The chain is made from TRBV28 and TRBJ2-1; 13 central bases correspond to TRBD2. The clonotype comes from a man aged 30 to 45 in good health. Sequenced input: memory CD4+ T cells sorted from blood. Taken with the paper, the label for cell subset or site translates to: CD45RA-negative fraction. The DNA is TGTGCCAGCAGTACACTAGCGGGAGGGGGTTACAATGAGCAGTTCTTC. The translation is CASSTLAGGGYNEQFF.